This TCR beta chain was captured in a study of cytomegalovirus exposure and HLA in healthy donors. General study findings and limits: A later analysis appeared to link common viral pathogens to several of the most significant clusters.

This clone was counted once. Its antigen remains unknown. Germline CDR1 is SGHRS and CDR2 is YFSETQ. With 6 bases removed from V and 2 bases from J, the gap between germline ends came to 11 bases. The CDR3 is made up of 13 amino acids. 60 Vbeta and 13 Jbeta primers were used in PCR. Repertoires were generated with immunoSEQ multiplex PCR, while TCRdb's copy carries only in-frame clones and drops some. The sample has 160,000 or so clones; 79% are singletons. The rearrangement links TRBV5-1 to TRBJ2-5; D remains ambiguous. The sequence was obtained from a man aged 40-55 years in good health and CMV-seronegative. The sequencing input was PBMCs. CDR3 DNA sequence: TGCGCCAGCACCCTCGACACTCAAGAGACCCAGTACTTC. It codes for CASTLDTQETQYF. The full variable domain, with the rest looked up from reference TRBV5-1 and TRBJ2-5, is KAGVTQTPRYLIKTRGQQVTLSCSPISGHRSVSWYQQTPGQGLQFLFEYFSETQRNKGNFPGRFSGRQFSNSRSEMNVSTLELGDSALYLCASTLDTQETQYFGPGTRLLVL.